Below, one T cell receptor (beta chain) is given with its context. What it binds is not known. The primer mix had 60 Vbeta and 13 Jbeta primers. TCRdb keeps only in-frame clones here, not all; method: immunoSEQ multiplex PCR. The table records roughly 100,000 clones, 13% to 15% of them present only once. The data derive from a study of cytomegalovirus exposure and HLA in healthy donors. Regarding the study as a whole: Analyses of presence and absence presupposed an approximately uniform sequencing depth across donors. Data from an earlier analysis indicated that most TCR beta V segments were productive either about 87% or about 30% of the time. Among the CMV-associated chains, a few were confirmed in vitro as specific for CMV antigens.

This CDR3 is built from 16 residues. V dropped 4 bases and J dropped 3 bases, with 16 bases sitting between them. CDR1 MGHRA and CDR2 YSYEKL come from the germline V gene. The sample was PBMCs. This sequence joins TRBV4-1 and TRBJ1-5; possibly TRBD1 for D (6 bases). The sequence was obtained from a female donor in good health and CMV-seronegative. The CDR3 sequence is CASSLSWTADNQPQHF. The CDR3, as DNA: TGCGCCAGCAGCCTAAGTTGGACAGCCGACAATCAGCCCCAGCATTTT.